The subject of this entry is one TCR beta chain. The target antigen is unknown. The data derive from a study of T cells after yellow fever vaccination. Overall study findings and caveats: Most clones from primary vaccination were detected again post-booster (around 96% CD4, 88% CD8). Weaker in magnitude, the secondary response showed a faster peak on day 5 versus 15.

TCRdb fed the 5' RACE reads into MiXCR, producing one record per CDR3 protein. Among a few hundred thousand distinct CDR3 sequences listed, roughly 3.3% were seen once. Sample: CD4+ T cells sorted from PBMCs, taken 10 days after the yellow fever booster vaccination. The clonotype was recovered from a young man who received the YFV17D yellow fever vaccine.

The CDR3 sequence: CATSRDRSSTDTQYF. Here the CDR3 DNA reads TGTGCCACCAGCCGAGACAGGAGTAGCACAGATACGCAGTATTTT. The rearrangement links TRBV24-1 to TRBJ2-3; perhaps TRBD1 as D (6 bases). Between the trimmed V and J ends, which lost 7 bases and 0 bases, there was a span of 13 bases. The germline V gene has CDR1 KGHDR and CDR2 SFDVKD. The CDR3 loop spans 15 amino acids.